This T cell receptor (beta chain) is from a study of beta chain features in type 1 diabetes. The study, taken as a whole, reports: Moderately but significantly shorter TCRB CDR3s were found in Type 1 diabetes patients in all four CD4+ subsets.

All of the isolated RNA was reverse transcribed, so expressed TCRB transcripts were sequenced. TCRdb's table, derived via immunoSEQ multiplex PCR, lists solely in-frame clones and lacks some. The data contain some 16,000 clones, roughly three quarters of them singletons. This clone is a singleton in its sample. What it binds is unknown. With V trimmed by 2 bases and J by 7 bases, 4 bases remained unmatched. Per germline, CDR1 SGHRS and CDR2 YFSETQ. The CDR3 has 15 residues. The chain combines TRBV5-1 with TRBJ1-4, with 11 bases matching TRBD1. The sequencing sample was made of stem cell memory CD4+ T cells from blood. The TCR originated in a woman aged 18 to 35 with type 1 diabetes. In nucleotides, the CDR3 is TGCGCCAGCAGCTTTGGACAGGGGGCGGGTGAAAAACTGTTTTTT. It encodes CASSFGQGAGEKLFF.